The 22 T cell receptor beta chains below were found in one sample sequenced in a study of blood T cells in healthy people across ages. Using a J-beta primer mix together with a sample-barcoded 5' primer, a second PCR was run for about 6 to 12 cycles. MiXCR, run by TCRdb on the 5' RACE reads, gives a single entry per CDR3 protein. The data contain about 780,000 distinct CDR3 sequences, about 42% of them singletons. Sequenced material: blood. These receptors were taken from a man aged 80 or over in good health.

This clonotype was seen repeatedly, ten times or more. The chain is built from TRBV7-2 and TRBJ2-5; tentatively, D is TRBD2 (6 bases). V was pared by 1 base and J by 4 bases, with 10 bases between. There are 14 residues in the CDR3. Germline CDR1 is SGHTA and CDR2 is FQGNSA. The CDR3 is CASSLDWRAETQYF. The CDR3 nucleotides read TGTGCCAGCAGCTTAGACTGGAGGGCAGAGACCCAGTACTTC.

This chain joins TRBV5-6 and TRBJ2-1; 8 bases match TRBD2. After removal of 2 bases from V and 5 bases from J, the junction contained 9 bases not matched to a gene. The CDR3 is made up of 16 amino acids. Germline lookup yields CDR1 SGHDT and CDR2 YYEEEE. The CDR3 nucleotides are TGTGCCAGCAGCTTCCGTGGTAGCGGGATTAACAATGAGCAGTTCTTC. Its protein is CASSFRGSGINNEQFF.

The chain uses TRBV10-3 and TRBJ1-2, with TRBD1 matching over 9 bases. V dropped 6 bases and J dropped 2; count of bases not matched to a gene: 13. The CDR3 sequence is 17 residues long. Germline V CDR1 and CDR2: ENHRY, SYGVKD. CDR3 amino acids: CAISGLRTGDENYGYTF. CDR3 nucleotides: TGTGCCATCAGCGGGTTACGGACAGGGGACGAAAACTATGGCTACACCTTC.

CDR3 DNA: TGTGCCACCAGCAGAGATCAGAGACTCCAAAATGAGCAGTTCTTC. Its translation is CATSRDQRLQNEQFF. The chain uses TRBV15 and TRBJ2-1; no definite D call. CDR1 is LNHNV, CDR2 YYDKDF, per germline (reference sequence). Trimming left V 0 bases short and J 7 bases short, with 13 bases between. There are 15 residues in the CDR3.

The rearrangement uses TRBV7-2 and TRBJ2-3, with 7 positions matching TRBD1. Germline values: CDR1 SGHTA, CDR2 FQGNSA. The junction had 12 bases not matched to a gene; V was cut back by 7 bases and J by 5 bases. This CDR3 comprises 15 residues. CDR3 loop: CASNLVGPGGDTQYF. The CDR3 nucleotides read TGTGCCAGCAACCTCGTGGGCCCAGGGGGAGATACGCAGTATTTT. Drawing the rest from reference TRBV7-2 and TRBJ2-3, the complete variable domain is GAGVSQSPSNKVTEKGKDVELRCDPISGHTALYWYRQSLGQGLEFLIYFQGNSAPDKSGLPSDRFSAERTGGSVSTLTIQRTQQEDSAVYLCASNLVGPGGDTQYFGPGTRLTVL.

This chain links TRBV11-2 with TRBJ2-1; TRBD2 matches 11 bases. The CDR3 is 17 amino acids. The trim removed 4 bases at V and 3 bases at J, leaving 8 bases unmatched. CDR1 SGHAT and CDR2 FQNNGV come from the germline V gene. The CDR3 DNA sequence: TGTGCCAGCAGCTCCTTATCGGGACTAGCGGACTACAATGAGCAGTTCTTC. Encoded protein: CASSSLSGLADYNEQFF.

This clonotype was detected a few times. This chain joins TRBV29-1 and TRBJ2-6; unclear D gene. The CDR3 length is 13 residues. Germline V CDR1 and CDR2: SQVTM, ANQGSEA. Trimming shortened V by 4 bases and J by 2 bases, and 6 bases separated the two germline ends. CDR3 residues: CSVAGTGANVLTF. Here the CDR3 DNA reads TGCAGCGTTGCTGGCACTGGGGCCAACGTCCTGACTTTC.

As for this clonotype: The junction departs from germline at one end; a sequencing error may be responsible. This chain uses TRBV7-2 with TRBJ2-7, with D perhaps TRBD1 or TRBD2 (5 bases each). Per the germline V gene, CDR1 is SGHTA and CDR2 is FQGNSA. CDR3 length: 13 residues. The CDR3 is CASSLVGGNDQYF. For the CDR3, the DNA is TGTGCCAGCAGCTTAGTTGGGGGAAACGATCAGTACTTC.

A note on this clonotype: A far larger clone is one nucleotide away, so this likely arose from a read error. V gene TRBV16 combines with J gene TRBJ2-7; D remains ambiguous. Germline assignment: CDR1 KGHSY and CDR2 FQNENV. The length of the CDR3 is 11 residues. CDR3 protein: CAGSQDYEQYF. DNA for the CDR3: TGTGCCGGCAGCCAAGACTACGAGCAGTACTTC.

The chain links TRBV5-1 to TRBJ2-3, with no clear D. Trimming stripped 0 bases from V and 3 bases from J, with 17 bases between. CDR1 SGHRS and CDR2 YFSETQ come from the germline V gene. This CDR3 spans 17 amino acids. The CDR3 is CASSLAGYGSRTDTQYF. Written as DNA, the CDR3 is TGCGCCAGCAGCTTGGCGGGTTATGGAAGTCGTACAGATACGCAGTATTTT.

Only a few counts were recorded for this clonotype. The rearrangement uses TRBV12-3 or TRBV12-4 and TRBJ1-2, with D uncertain. V was cut by 4 bases and J by 8 bases, with 14 bases left in between. This CDR3 is built from 13 residues. DNA of the CDR3: TGTGCCAGCAGTTACGGAACCTATGCGGGCTACACCTTC. Its protein product is CASSYGTYAGYTF.

Ten or more counts support this clonotype. The rearrangement links TRBV20-1 to TRBJ2-3; 7 bases fit TRBD1. With V trimmed by 5 bases and J by 2 bases, 13 bases remained unmatched. The CDR3 runs to 16 residues. Germline CDR1 reads DFQATT; CDR2 reads SNEGSKA (reference sequence). The CDR3 here is CSAVGLTGAFTDTQYF. The CDR3 DNA reads TGCAGTGCTGTAGGCCTTACAGGGGCCTTCACAGATACGCAGTATTTT.

The chain recombines TRBV10-3 with TRBJ1-5; 9 nucleotides align to TRBD1. Germline assignment: CDR1 ENHRY and CDR2 SYGVKD. The CDR3 has 14 residues. Trimming cost V 3 bases and J 6 bases; bases outside gene matches: 3. The CDR3 coding sequence is TGTGCCATCAGTGATGAGGACAGGGGTCAGCCCCAGCATTTT. As protein: CAISDEDRGQPQHF.

This clonotype was seen more than once but under ten times. The genes are TRBV10-3 and TRBJ2-3; 11 nucleotides align to TRBD1. Trimming took 7 bases from V and 2 from J; bases not matched to a gene: 5. The CDR3 totals 15 residues. Germline loops: CDR1 ENHRY, CDR2 SYGVKD. The CDR3 spells CAIKGQGVVTDTQYF. The DNA for the CDR3 is TGTGCCATCAAGGGACAGGGGGTTGTCACAGATACGCAGTATTTT.

This clonotype was detected ten times or more. The rearrangement joins TRBV29-1 to TRBJ2-1, with 9 bases lining up with TRBD2. The CDR3 consists of 14 residues. The germline V gene encodes CDR1 SQVTM and CDR2 ANQGSEA. The V segment lost 4 bases and the J segment 9 bases; nucleotides outside the gene matches: 10. CDR3 amino acids: CSVGTAGGRLEQFF. The CDR3 DNA sequence: TGCAGCGTTGGTACCGCGGGAGGGCGACTTGAGCAGTTCTTC.

This sequence joins TRBV6-1 and TRBJ2-6; 14 bases are a match to TRBD2. Germline V gives CDR1 MNHNS, CDR2 SASEGT. With V trimmed by 7 bases and J by 0 bases, 11 bases remained unmatched. The CDR3 extends over 20 amino acids. The CDR3 DNA is TGTGCCAGCAAAAAGGGACTAGCGGGAGCCACGGCCTCTGGGGCCAACGTCCTGACTTTC. Translating it yields CASKKGLAGATASGANVLTF.

The rearrangement uses TRBV20-1 and TRBJ1-5, with 8 nucleotides matching TRBD1. Trimming took 4 bases from V and 3 from J; bases not matched to a gene: 5. Germline-derived CDR1 and CDR2 are DFQATT and SNEGSKA (reference sequence). The CDR3 runs 14 residues. CDR3 region: CSAIRTGPNQPQHF. CDR3 nucleotides: TGCAGTGCTATTCGGACAGGGCCCAATCAGCCCCAGCATTTT.

V gene TRBV9 combines with J gene TRBJ1-1; TRBD1 is a possible D gene (6 bases). CDR1 and CDR2 (germline): SGDLS, YYNGEE. The CDR3 sequence is 15 residues long. The V and J ends lost 0 bases and 6 bases respectively, with 15 bases between them. CDR3 residues: CASSVEVGANPEAFF. The DNA for the CDR3 is TGTGCCAGCAGCGTAGAGGTGGGGGCGAATCCTGAAGCTTTCTTT.

This clonotype showed up just a few times. The chain employs TRBV6-2 or TRBV6-3 and TRBJ2-7; 16 bases agree with TRBD2. Germline CDR1 is MNHEY and CDR2 is SVGEGT. With V trimmed by 5 bases and J by 3 bases, 13 bases remained unmatched. This CDR3 has 19 amino acids. CDR3 sequence: CASSTEGLAGGPESYEQYF. DNA for the CDR3: TGTGCCAGCAGTACCGAGGGACTAGCGGGAGGGCCCGAAAGCTACGAGCAGTACTTC.

J is TRBJ2-5 and V is TRBV27, with D possibly matching TRBD2 (5 bases). Per the germline V gene, CDR1 is MNHEY and CDR2 is SMNVEV (reference sequence). The CDR3 has 20 amino acids. V lost 2 bases to trimming and J lost 2 bases, with 27 bases between them. Here the CDR3 DNA reads TGTGCCAGCAGTTTAAGGCTGGACGGGCGTAGAGGGAAAATACAAGAGACCCAGTACTTC. Amino acid sequence: CASSLRLDGRRGKIQETQYF.

This sequence joins TRBV6-5 and TRBJ1-1; D not certain. The germline CDR1 and CDR2 sequences are MNHEY and SVGAGI. The CDR3 is made up of 15 amino acids. V was cut by 5 bases and J by 0 bases, with 13 bases left in between. The chain's CDR3 is CASSRDGYVNTEAFF. In nucleotides, the CDR3 is TGTGCCAGCAGTAGGGATGGGTATGTGAACACTGAAGCTTTCTTT.

The CDR3 DNA is TGTGCCAGCAGTTTATACGATACGCAGTATTTT. This sequence encodes CASSLYDTQYF. This chain connects TRBV12-3 or TRBV12-4 to TRBJ2-3; D is undetermined. Trimming cost V 2 bases and J 6 bases, with 3 bases left between them. The CDR3 runs 11 residues.